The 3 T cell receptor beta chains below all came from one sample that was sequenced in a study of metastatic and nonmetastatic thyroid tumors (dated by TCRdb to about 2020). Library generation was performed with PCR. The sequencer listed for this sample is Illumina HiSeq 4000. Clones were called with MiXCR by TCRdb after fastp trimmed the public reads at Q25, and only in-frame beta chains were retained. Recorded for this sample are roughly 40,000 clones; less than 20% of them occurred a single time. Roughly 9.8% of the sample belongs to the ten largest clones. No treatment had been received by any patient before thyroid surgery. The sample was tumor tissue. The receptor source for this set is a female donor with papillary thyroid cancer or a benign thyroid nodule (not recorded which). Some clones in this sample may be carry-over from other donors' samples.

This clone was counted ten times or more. The CDR3 reads CSAKPPGFATNEKLFF. The CDR3, as DNA: TGCAGTGCAAAACCTCCGGGTTTTGCAACTAATGAAAAACTGTTTTTT. The chain joins TRBV20-1 to TRBJ1-4; the D is unclear. V was shortened by 6 bases and J by 0 bases, with 17 bases between the two germline ends. The CDR3 contains 16 residues. The germline CDR1 and CDR2 sequences are DFQATT and SNEGSKA (reference sequence).

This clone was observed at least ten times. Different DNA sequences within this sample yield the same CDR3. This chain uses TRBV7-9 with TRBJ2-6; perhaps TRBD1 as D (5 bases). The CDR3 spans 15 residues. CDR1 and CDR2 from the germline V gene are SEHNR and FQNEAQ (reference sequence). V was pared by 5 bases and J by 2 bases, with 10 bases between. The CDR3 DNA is TGTGCCAGCAGCCTACAGGTTCCTGGGGCCAACGTCCTGACTTTC. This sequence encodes CASSLQVPGANVLTF.

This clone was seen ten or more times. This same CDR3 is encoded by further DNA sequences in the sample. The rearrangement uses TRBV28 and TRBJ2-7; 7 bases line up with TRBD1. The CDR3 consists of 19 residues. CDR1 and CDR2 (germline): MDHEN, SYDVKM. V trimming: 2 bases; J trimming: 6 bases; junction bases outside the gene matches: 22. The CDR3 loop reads CASSLLYQLQGKKDPEQYF. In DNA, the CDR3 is TGTGCCAGCAGTTTACTCTACCAATTACAGGGGAAAAAGGACCCCGAGCAGTACTTC. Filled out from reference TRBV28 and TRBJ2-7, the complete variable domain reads DVKVTQSSRYLVKRTGEKVFLECVQDMDHENMFWYRQDPGLGLRLIYFSYDVKMKEKGDIPEGYSVSREKKERFSLILESASTNQTSMYLCASSLLYQLQGKKDPEQYFGPGTRLTVT.